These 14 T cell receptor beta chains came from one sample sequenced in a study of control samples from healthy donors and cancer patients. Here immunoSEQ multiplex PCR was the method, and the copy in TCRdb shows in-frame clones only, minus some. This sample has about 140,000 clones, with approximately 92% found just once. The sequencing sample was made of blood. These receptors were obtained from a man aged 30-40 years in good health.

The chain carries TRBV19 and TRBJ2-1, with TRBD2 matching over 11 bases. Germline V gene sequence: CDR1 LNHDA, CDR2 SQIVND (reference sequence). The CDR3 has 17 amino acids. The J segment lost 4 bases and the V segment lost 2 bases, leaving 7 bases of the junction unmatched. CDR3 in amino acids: CASSIWTGTSGYNEQFF. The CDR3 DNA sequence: TGTGCCAGTAGTATATGGACCGGGACTAGCGGTTACAATGAGCAGTTCTTC.

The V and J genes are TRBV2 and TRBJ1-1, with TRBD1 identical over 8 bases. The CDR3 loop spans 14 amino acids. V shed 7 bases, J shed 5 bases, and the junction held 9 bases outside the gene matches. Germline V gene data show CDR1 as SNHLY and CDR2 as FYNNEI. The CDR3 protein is CASISYRGGTEAFF. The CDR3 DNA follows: TGTGCCAGCATTTCTTACAGGGGGGGAACTGAAGCTTTCTTT.

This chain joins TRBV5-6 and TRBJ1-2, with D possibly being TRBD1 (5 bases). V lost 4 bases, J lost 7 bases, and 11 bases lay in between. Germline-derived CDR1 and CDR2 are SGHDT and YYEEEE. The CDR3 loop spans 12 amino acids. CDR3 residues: CASSRAQGGYTF. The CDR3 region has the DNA TGTGCCAGCAGCCGGGCCCAGGGTGGCTACACCTTC.

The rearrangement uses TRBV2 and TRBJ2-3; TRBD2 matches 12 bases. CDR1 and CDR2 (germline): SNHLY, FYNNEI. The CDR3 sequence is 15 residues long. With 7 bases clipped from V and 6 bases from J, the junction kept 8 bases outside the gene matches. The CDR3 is CASIRTSGNSDTQYF. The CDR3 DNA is TGTGCCAGCATACGGACTAGCGGGAATAGTGATACGCAGTATTTT.

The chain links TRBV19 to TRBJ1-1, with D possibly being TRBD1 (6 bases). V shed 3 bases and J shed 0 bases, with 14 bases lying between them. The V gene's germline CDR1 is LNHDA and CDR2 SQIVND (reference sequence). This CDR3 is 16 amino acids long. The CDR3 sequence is CASSIHRQGMNTEAFF. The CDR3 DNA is TGTGCCAGTAGTATTCATCGGCAGGGGATGAACACTGAAGCTTTCTTT.

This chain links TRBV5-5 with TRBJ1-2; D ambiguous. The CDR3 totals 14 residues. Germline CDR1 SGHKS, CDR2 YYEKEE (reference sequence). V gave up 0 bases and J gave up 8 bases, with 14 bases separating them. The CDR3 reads CASSLAEGLRGYTF. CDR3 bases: TGTGCCAGCAGCTTGGCTGAGGGTTTGAGGGGCTACACCTTC.

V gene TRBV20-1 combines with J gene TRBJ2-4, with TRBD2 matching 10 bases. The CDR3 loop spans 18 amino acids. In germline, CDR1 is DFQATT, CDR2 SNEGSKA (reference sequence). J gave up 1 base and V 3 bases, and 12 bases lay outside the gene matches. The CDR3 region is CSASPPSGRAWAKNIQYF. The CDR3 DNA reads TGCAGTGCTAGTCCCCCAAGCGGGAGGGCGTGGGCCAAAAACATTCAGTACTTC.

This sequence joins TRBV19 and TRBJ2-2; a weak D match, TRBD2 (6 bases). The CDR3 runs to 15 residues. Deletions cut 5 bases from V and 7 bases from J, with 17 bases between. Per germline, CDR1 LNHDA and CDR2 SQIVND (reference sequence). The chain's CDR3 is CASSAILAYNGELFF. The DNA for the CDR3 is TGTGCCAGTAGTGCAATACTAGCTTACAACGGGGAGCTGTTTTTT.

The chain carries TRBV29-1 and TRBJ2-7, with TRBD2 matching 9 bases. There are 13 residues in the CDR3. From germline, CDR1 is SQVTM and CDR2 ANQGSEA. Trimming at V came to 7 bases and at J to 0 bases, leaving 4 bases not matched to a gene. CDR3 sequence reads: CSATSGLSYEQYF. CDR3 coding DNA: TGCAGCGCGACTAGCGGACTCTCCTACGAGCAGTACTTC.

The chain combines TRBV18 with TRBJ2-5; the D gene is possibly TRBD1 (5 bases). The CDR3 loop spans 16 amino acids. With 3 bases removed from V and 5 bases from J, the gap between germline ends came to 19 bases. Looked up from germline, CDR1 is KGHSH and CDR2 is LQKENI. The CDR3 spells CASSPTIRVSGETQYF. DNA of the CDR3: TGTGCCAGCTCACCCACCATCCGGGTCTCAGGGGAGACCCAGTACTTC.

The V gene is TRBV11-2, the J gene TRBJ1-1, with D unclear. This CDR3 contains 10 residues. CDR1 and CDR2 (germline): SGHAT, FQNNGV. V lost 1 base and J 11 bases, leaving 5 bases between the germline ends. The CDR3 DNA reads TGTGCCAGCAGCTTAGGGGATGCTTTCTTT. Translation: CASSLGDAFF.

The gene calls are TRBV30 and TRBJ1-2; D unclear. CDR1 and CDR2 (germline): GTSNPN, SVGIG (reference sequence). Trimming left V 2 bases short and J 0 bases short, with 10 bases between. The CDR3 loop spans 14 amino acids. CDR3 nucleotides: TGTGCCTGGAGTAGAGCAGTAGCTAACTATGGCTACACCTTC. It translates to CAWSRAVANYGYTF.

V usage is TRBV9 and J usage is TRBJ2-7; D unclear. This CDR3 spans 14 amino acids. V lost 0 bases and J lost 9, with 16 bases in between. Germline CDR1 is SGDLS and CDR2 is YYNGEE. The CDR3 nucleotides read TGTGCCAGCAGCGTAGGAGCCACAAGTCTCGGGCAGTACTTC. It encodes CASSVGATSLGQYF.

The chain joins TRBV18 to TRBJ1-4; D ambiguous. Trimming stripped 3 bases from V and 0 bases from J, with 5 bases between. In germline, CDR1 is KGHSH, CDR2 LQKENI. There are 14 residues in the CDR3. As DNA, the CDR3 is TGTGCCAGCTCACCGAGAGCAACTAATGAAAAACTGTTTTTT. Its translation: CASSPRATNEKLFF.